Below, 28 T cell receptor beta chains from the same sample are listed, as sequenced in a study of OX40 agonist ivuxolimab in advanced cancers. Libraries were built with the immunoSEQ multiplex PCR assay. Not all clones reach the TCRdb copy of this immuneACCESS table, which keeps in-frame sequences only. Checked studies attribute under half of the gap to unresolved V genes and leave the rest unexplained. The table for this sample lists 70,000 to 85,000 clones; roughly 86% of them were counted only once. Jointly, the top ten make up just under 1% of the sample. Sequenced material: CD4+ or CD8+ T cells sorted from blood, taken in a trial of the OX40 agonist ivuxolimab. Every receptor here comes from an adult with an advanced solid tumor such as melanoma, head and neck, liver or kidney cancer.

This clone was observed once. The chain recombines TRBV19 with TRBJ2-1; D possibly corresponds to TRBD1 (6 bases). Trimming shortened V by 4 bases and J by 2 bases, and 12 bases separated the two germline ends. Germline V gene data show CDR1 as LNHDA and CDR2 as SQIVND (reference sequence). CDR3 length equals 15 residues. The CDR3 region is CASSTGGRAYNEQFF. The CDR3 DNA reads as TGTGCCAGTAGTACTGGGGGCAGGGCCTACAATGAGCAGTTCTTC.

The chain links TRBV27 to TRBJ2-7; 9 nucleotides agree with TRBD2. The CDR3 runs to 13 residues. CDR1 is MNHEY, CDR2 SMNVEV, per germline (reference sequence). V shed 5 bases, J shed 3 bases, and the junction held 2 bases outside the gene matches. The CDR3 loop reads CASSQTSGYEQYF. DNA for the CDR3: TGTGCCAGCAGTCAGACTAGCGGCTACGAGCAGTACTTC.

This clone has a single count. This chain uses TRBV7-9 with TRBJ2-3; D not resolved. Germline V gives CDR1 SEHNR, CDR2 FQNEAQ (reference sequence). The CDR3 covers 15 residues. Trimming took 5 bases from V and 1 from J, leaving 13 bases between them. CDR3 protein: CASSPSSWGTDTQYF. DNA of the CDR3: TGTGCCAGCAGCCCAAGCAGCTGGGGCACAGATACGCAGTATTTT. The full variable domain, completed using reference TRBV7-9 and TRBJ2-3, is DTGVSQNPRHKITKRGQNVTFRCDPISEHNRLYWYRQTLGQGPEFLTYFQNEAQLEKSRLLSDRFSAERPKGSFSTLEIQRTEQGDSAMYLCASSPSSWGTDTQYFGPGTRLTVL.

J is TRBJ1-4 and V is TRBV12-5, with 11 bases aligning to TRBD1. V dropped 0 bases and J dropped 3; count of bases not matched to a gene: 6. This CDR3 is built from 18 residues. Germline lookup yields CDR1 LGHNT and CDR2 FRNRAP. The CDR3 loop reads CASGLVEGQGDSNEKLFF. The DNA of the CDR3 is TGTGCTAGTGGTTTGGTAGAGGGACAGGGGGACTCTAATGAAAAACTGTTTTTT.

V is TRBV6-1 and J is TRBJ1-2; 8 bases match TRBD1. Unmatched junction bases numbered 16, after V lost 4 bases and J lost 0 bases. Germline V CDR1 and CDR2: MNHNS, SASEGT. The CDR3 loop spans 19 amino acids. CDR3 loop: CASSARQGQYLPSNYGYTF. The CDR3 DNA reads as TGTGCCAGCAGTGCGCGACAGGGGCAATACCTACCCTCTAACTATGGCTACACCTTC.

In this sample, this clone turned up a few times. The chain uses TRBV5-4 and TRBJ2-1; the match to TRBD1 covers 8 bases. This CDR3 spans 14 amino acids. The germline gives CDR1 SGHNT, CDR2 YYREEE (reference sequence). Trimming at V came to 1 base and at J to 3 bases, leaving 0 bases not matched to a gene. CDR3 sequence (DNA): TGTGCCAGCAGCTTGACAGGGGGCTACAATGAGCAGTTCTTC. This sequence encodes CASSLTGGYNEQFF.

The gene calls are TRBV5-1 and TRBJ1-2; D may be TRBD1 (6 bases). The CDR3 is made up of 13 amino acids. Germline assignment: CDR1 SGHRS and CDR2 YFSETQ. Between the trimmed V and J ends, which lost 4 bases and 4 bases, there was a span of 11 bases. CDR3 amino acids: CASSTGQTYGYTF. The CDR3 DNA reads as TGCGCCAGCAGCACTGGACAGACCTATGGCTACACCTTC.

The CDR3 is CASSEYSWAGVPYEQYF. The DNA of the CDR3 is TGTGCCAGCAGTGAATATTCATGGGCAGGGGTCCCCTACGAGCAGTACTTC. The chain is built from TRBV2 and TRBJ2-7, with D possibly being TRBD1 (6 bases). Germline assignment: CDR1 SNHLY and CDR2 FYNNEI. The ends were cut back, 2 bases at V and 2 bases at J, with 19 bases in the middle. The CDR3 totals 17 residues.

V usage is TRBV2 and J usage is TRBJ1-2; 9 bases map to TRBD1. The CDR3 sequence is 14 residues long. Germline V gives CDR1 SNHLY, CDR2 FYNNEI. Losses at the gene ends were 4 bases for V and 7 bases for J; bases not matched to a gene: 7. DNA of the CDR3: TGTGCCAGCAGTGGCGACAGGGGGGATTTTGGCTACACCTTC. It codes for CASSGDRGDFGYTF.

This rearrangement joins TRBV5-4 to TRBJ1-1; no reliable D call. V lost 2 bases, J lost 2 bases, and 1 base lay in between. The germline gives CDR1 SGHNT, CDR2 YYREEE (reference sequence). This CDR3 has 11 residues. The CDR3 protein is CASSFNTEAFF. DNA for the CDR3: TGTGCCAGCAGCTTTAACACTGAAGCTTTCTTT.

The chain is built from TRBV10-3 and TRBJ1-3, with D possibly TRBD1 on 6 matching bases. Trimming removed 6 bases at V and 0 bases at J, with 9 bases between. The CDR3 has 14 amino acids. Germline CDR1 reads ENHRY; CDR2 reads SYGVKD. CDR3 protein: CAIRGQSSGNTIYF. The CDR3 DNA follows: TGTGCCATCAGAGGACAGTCCTCTGGAAACACCATATATTTT.

This chain joins TRBV19 and TRBJ1-1, with D possibly TRBD1 on 6 matching bases. V was shortened by 3 bases and J by 1 base, with 9 bases between the two germline ends. Germline-derived CDR1 and CDR2 are LNHDA and SQIVND (reference sequence). CDR3 size: 14 residues. CDR3: CASSIPGENTEAFF. The CDR3, as DNA: TGTGCCAGTAGTATTCCAGGGGAGAACACTGAAGCTTTCTTT.

This clone was recorded a few times. The gene calls are TRBV4-3 and TRBJ2-7; 8 positions match TRBD2. With V trimmed by 3 bases and J by 0 bases, 4 bases remained unmatched. The V gene's germline CDR1 is LGHNA and CDR2 YSLEER. This CDR3 has 15 residues. CDR3 region: CASSQATSGSYEQYF. In DNA, the CDR3 is TGCGCCAGCAGCCAGGCTACTAGCGGCTCCTACGAGCAGTACTTC.

The chain has TRBV13 and TRBJ2-3; D remains ambiguous. This CDR3 contains 12 residues. Germline CDR1 reads PRHDT; CDR2 reads FYEKMQ (reference sequence). V was shortened by 3 bases and J by 7 bases, with 8 bases between the two germline ends. The CDR3 region has the DNA TGTGCCAGCAGCTTTTCTCTCAATACGCAGTATTTT. Translated, it gives CASSFSLNTQYF.

The V gene is TRBV13, the J gene TRBJ2-7, with 12 positions matching TRBD1. With V trimmed by 1 base and J by 4 bases, 5 bases remained unmatched. CDR3 size: 16 residues. Germline-derived CDR1 and CDR2 are PRHDT and FYEKMQ (reference sequence). Here the CDR3 DNA reads TGTGCCAGCAGCTTAGTTGGGACAGGGGGCGGTTACGAGCAGTACTTC. Translating it yields CASSLVGTGGGYEQYF.

V and J are TRBV11-2 and TRBJ1-2, with TRBD1 as a possible D gene (6 bases). The CDR3 loop spans 15 amino acids. CDR1 and CDR2 (germline): SGHAT, FQNNGV. V lost 0 bases, J lost 8 bases, and 16 bases lay in between. In nucleotides, the CDR3 is TGTGCCAGCAGCTTAGATCGGGGGCAGGGCGGGGGCTACACCTTC. Its translation is CASSLDRGQGGGYTF. Variable domain in full (rest from reference TRBV11-2 and TRBJ1-2): EAGVAQSPRYKIIEKRQSVAFWCNPISGHATLYWYQQILGQGPKLLIQFQNNGVVDDSQLPKDRFSAERLKGVDSTLKIQPAKLEDSAVYLCASSLDRGQGGGYTFGSGTRLTVV.

V and J are TRBV5-1 and TRBJ1-2, with 9 bases aligning to TRBD1. The germline gives CDR1 SGHRS, CDR2 YFSETQ. The CDR3 spans 14 residues. With 4 bases clipped from V and 4 bases from J, the junction kept 5 bases outside the gene matches. This chain's CDR3 is CASSLGQGSYGYTF. The CDR3 nucleotides are TGCGCCAGCAGCCTGGGACAGGGCTCCTATGGCTACACCTTC.

This clone was observed a handful of times. The identical CDR3 is also encoded by other nucleotide sequences in the sample. The rearrangement uses TRBV29-1 and TRBJ1-1, with a tentative D call TRBD1 (5 bases). Looked up from germline, CDR1 is SQVTM and CDR2 is ANQGSEA. Trimming took off 5 bases at V and 0 bases at J, with 7 bases between the two ends. The CDR3 has 12 amino acids. The CDR3 protein is CSVKGMNTEAFF. For the CDR3, the DNA is TGCAGCGTTAAGGGGATGAACACTGAAGCTTTCTTT.

The chain uses TRBV5-1 and TRBJ2-7; 11 nucleotides align to TRBD1. There are 15 residues in the CDR3. The V segment lost 1 base and the J segment 7 bases; nucleotides outside the gene matches: 7. Germline CDR1 is SGHRS and CDR2 is YFSETQ. The chain's CDR3 is CASSLTGTGGREQYF. CDR3 DNA sequence: TGCGCCAGCAGCTTGACCGGGACAGGGGGTAGGGAGCAGTACTTC.

V usage is TRBV5-1 and J usage is TRBJ2-5; D is undetermined. V was trimmed by 6 bases and J by 3 bases, leaving 6 bases between them. This CDR3 has 11 amino acids. Germline V CDR1 and CDR2: SGHRS, YFSETQ. The CDR3 protein is CASKGEETQYF. For the CDR3, the DNA is TGCGCCAGCAAGGGCGAAGAGACCCAGTACTTC.

This clone has just one count. V usage is TRBV25-1 and J usage is TRBJ1-5; 9 positions agree with TRBD1. The CDR3 has 13 amino acids. Trimming cost V 6 bases and J 4 bases; bases outside gene matches: 1. Germline V CDR1 and CDR2: MGHDK, SYGVNS. The CDR3 protein is CASRGQGNQPQHF. CDR3 in DNA: TGTGCCAGCAGGGGACAGGGAAATCAGCCCCAGCATTTT. The variable domain in full, with the rest retrieved from reference TRBV25-1 and TRBJ1-5, is EADIYQTPRYLVIGTGKKITLECSQTMGHDKMYWYQQDPGMELHLIHYSYGVNSTEKGDLSSESTVSRIRTEHFPLTLESARPSHTSQYLCASRGQGNQPQHFGDGTRLSIL.

J is TRBJ2-7 and V is TRBV14; D remains unclear. Trimming took 5 bases from V and 0 from J, leaving 8 bases between them. Germline CDR1 and CDR2: SGHDN and FVKESK. This CDR3 has 13 residues. CDR3 residues: CASSSLSSYEQYF. CDR3 DNA sequence: TGTGCCAGCAGCTCTCTTAGCTCCTACGAGCAGTACTTC.

The rearrangement links TRBV5-6 to TRBJ2-2, with TRBD1 matching over 11 bases. Germline-derived CDR1 and CDR2 are SGHDT and YYEEEE. V lost 1 base to trimming and J lost 4 bases; unmatched junction nucleotides: 9. This CDR3 is built from 18 residues. The CDR3 nucleotides read TGTGCCAGCAGCTTGTTGGTGACCGGGACAGGGGGCACCGGGGAGCTGTTTTTT. Protein product: CASSLLVTGTGGTGELFF.

To note about this clone: Other DNA variants within this sample encode the same CDR3. The rearrangement links TRBV7-7 to TRBJ2-5; the match to TRBD1 covers 9 bases. Germline CDR1 and CDR2: SSHAT and FNYEAQ (reference sequence). V was pared by 1 base and J by 2 bases, with 2 bases of the junction left unmatched. The CDR3 length is 15 residues. The CDR3 region is CASSLGGQGQETQYF. CDR3 bases: TGTGCCAGCAGCTTAGGAGGACAGGGGCAAGAGACCCAGTACTTC.

The CDR3 loop is CASSRLAGTYEQYF. In nucleotides, the CDR3 is TGTGCCAGTAGTCGTTTAGCGGGAACCTACGAGCAGTACTTC. V usage is TRBV19 and J usage is TRBJ2-7, with 8 bases lining up with TRBD2. CDR1 and CDR2 (germline): LNHDA, SQIVND (reference sequence). After removal of 5 bases from V and 2 bases from J, the junction contained 5 bases not matched to a gene. This CDR3 comprises 14 residues.

V and J are TRBV2 and TRBJ2-2; 7 bases line up with TRBD1. V was pared by 6 bases and J by 4 bases, with 8 bases of the junction left unmatched. Germline V lookup: CDR1 SNHLY, CDR2 FYNNEI. CDR3 length equals 15 residues. The CDR3 DNA follows: TGTGCCAGCAGCCCTGACAGGGTCCGCACCGGGGAGCTGTTTTTT. It translates to CASSPDRVRTGELFF.

The CDR3 region has the DNA TGTGCCAGCAGCTTACCCCCCCACGAGAACACTGAAGCTTTCTTT. The encoded protein is CASSLPPHENTEAFF. The chain has TRBV7-2 and TRBJ1-1; D not certain. The CDR3 runs to 15 residues. Germline CDR1 and CDR2: SGHTA and FQGNSA. Trimming stripped 2 bases from V and 1 base from J, with 11 bases between.

This chain uses TRBV19 with TRBJ2-3, with D possibly being TRBD1 (5 bases). Germline V gene data show CDR1 as LNHDA and CDR2 as SQIVND (reference sequence). V was cut by 4 bases and J by 5 bases, with 16 bases left in between. This CDR3 has 15 residues. CDR3 region: CASSTQTANVDTQYF. The CDR3 bases are TGTGCCAGTAGTACCCAGACAGCGAACGTAGATACGCAGTATTTT.